This T cell receptor (beta chain) originates from a study of shared clonotypes between healthy human individuals. This table comes from immunoSEQ multiplex PCR, and its TCRdb copy is limited to in-frame clones, with some not included. Of approximately 2.4 million clones listed, approximately 95% are singletons. Points from the study as a whole: Memory subsets generally showed smaller estimated richness than naive subsets did.

With respect to this clone: Antigen specificity is unknown.

The CDR3 runs 14 residues. With 6 bases clipped from V and 1 base from J, the junction kept 3 bases outside the gene matches. Germline V lookup: CDR1 WSHSY, CDR2 SAAADI. The chain is built from TRBV10-2 and TRBJ2-7; 10 nucleotides line up with TRBD1. This TCR came from a man younger than 30 in good health. The sample comprised naive CD4+ T cells sorted from blood. Subset: CD45RA+ positively selected. CDR3 protein: CASREDRGSYEQYF. The CDR3 nucleotides read TGCGCCAGCAGGGAGGACAGGGGGTCCTACGAGCAGTACTTC.